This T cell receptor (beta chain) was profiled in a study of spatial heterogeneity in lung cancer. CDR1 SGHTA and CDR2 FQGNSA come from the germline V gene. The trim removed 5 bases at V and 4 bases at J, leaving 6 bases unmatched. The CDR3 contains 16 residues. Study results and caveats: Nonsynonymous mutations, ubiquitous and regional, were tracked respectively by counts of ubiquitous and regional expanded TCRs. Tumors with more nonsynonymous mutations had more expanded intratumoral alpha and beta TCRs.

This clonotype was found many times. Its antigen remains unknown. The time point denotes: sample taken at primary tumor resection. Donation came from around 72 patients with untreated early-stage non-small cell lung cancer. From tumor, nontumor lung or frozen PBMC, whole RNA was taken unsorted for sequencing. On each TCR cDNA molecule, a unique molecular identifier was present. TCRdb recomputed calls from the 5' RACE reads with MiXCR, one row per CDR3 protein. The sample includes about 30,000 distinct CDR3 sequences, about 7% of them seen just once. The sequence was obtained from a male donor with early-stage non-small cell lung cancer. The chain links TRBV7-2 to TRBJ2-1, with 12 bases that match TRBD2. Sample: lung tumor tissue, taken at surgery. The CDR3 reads CASSTGGTSGYNEQFF. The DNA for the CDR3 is TGTGCCAGCAGCACGGGGGGGACTAGCGGGTACAATGAGCAGTTCTTC.